This T cell receptor (beta chain) is from a study of T cell repertoires in cytomegalovirus infection. TCRdb ran MiXCR on the reads and lists one entry per CDR3 protein. The sample yields under 200,000 distinct CDR3 sequences, 15% to 20% seen once. This CDR3 spans 13 amino acids. V was clipped by 5 bases and J by 7 bases, with 18 bases between them. Germline CDR1 DFQATT, CDR2 SNEGSKA (reference sequence). The sample comprised CD8+ T cells from PBMCs. The clonotype was recovered from a human donor in good health (CMV status not recorded). Some clones in this sample may be carry-over from other donors' samples. The chain has TRBV20-1 and TRBJ2-7, with D possibly TRBD1 on 6 matching bases. CDR3 DNA: TGCAGTGCTCCCCGGACAGTGACAAGGGAGCAGTACTTC. This codes for CSAPRTVTREQYF.